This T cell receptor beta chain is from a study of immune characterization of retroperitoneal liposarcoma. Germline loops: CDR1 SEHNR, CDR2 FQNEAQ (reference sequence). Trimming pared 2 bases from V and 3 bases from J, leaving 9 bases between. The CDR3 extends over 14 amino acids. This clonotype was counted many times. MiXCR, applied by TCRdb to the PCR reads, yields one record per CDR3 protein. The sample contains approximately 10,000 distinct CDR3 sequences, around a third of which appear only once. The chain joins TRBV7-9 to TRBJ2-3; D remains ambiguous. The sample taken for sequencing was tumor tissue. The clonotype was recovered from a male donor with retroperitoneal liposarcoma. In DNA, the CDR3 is TGTGCCAGCAGCTTATCGCTGAGGACAGATACGCAGTATTTT. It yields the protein CASSLSLRTDTQYF. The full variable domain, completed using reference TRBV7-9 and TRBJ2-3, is DTGVSQNPRHKITKRGQNVTFRCDPISEHNRLYWYRQTLGQGPEFLTYFQNEAQLEKSRLLSDRFSAERPKGSFSTLEIQRTEQGDSAMYLCASSLSLRTDTQYFGPGTRLTVL.